This T cell receptor beta chain originates from a study of beta chain features in type 1 diabetes. The sequenced template was cDNA made from the entire isolated RNA. The method was immunoSEQ multiplex PCR; TCRdb's version includes in-frame clones alone and lacks a portion of them. The sample includes approximately 50,000 clones, about 40% of them seen just once. This clone was recorded a few times. No antigen is known for it. Study conclusions and caveats: In every one of the four CD4+ subsets, TCRB CDR3s were moderately but significantly shorter in Type 1 diabetes patients.

The sequencing input was Tregs from blood. The TCR sequence derives from a man aged 25 to 40 with type 1 diabetes.

The CDR3 spells CASSPRLGRSNEKLFF. CDR3 in DNA: TGCGCCAGCAGCCCCCGCTTGGGCAGGTCAAATGAAAAACTGTTTTTT. This sequence joins TRBV4-3 and TRBJ1-4; D unresolved. The V gene's germline CDR1 is LGHNA and CDR2 YSLEER. CDR3 size: 16 residues. The ends were cut back, 4 bases at V and 5 bases at J, with 17 bases in the middle.